This TCR beta chain was retrieved from a study of CD8+CD57+ T cells in acquired aplastic anemia. Study-wide background: Sorted CD4+ and CD8+ cells yielded roughly 3 ug of DNA on average. Study-wide results and caveats: Common to patients and controls were 25 to 30 CD8+ CDR3 sequences. Levels of CD8+ Simpson's diversity were not significantly distinct in patients versus controls.

Germline CDR1 is SEHNR and CDR2 is FQNEAQ (reference sequence). V was shortened by 4 bases and J by 6 bases, with 6 bases between the two germline ends. CDR3 length equals 12 residues. TCR beta VDJ combinations and CDR3 sequences were profiled from genomic DNA. One entry per CDR3 protein results from TCRdb running MiXCR on the reads. The sample yields about 180,000 distinct CDR3 sequences, 45% to 50% seen once. Concerning this clonotype itself: Its antigen is unidentified.

Input material: sorted CD4+, CD8+, or CD8+CD57+ T cells (not recorded which) from PBMCs. This clonotype was obtained from a human donor in good health. V is TRBV7-9 and J is TRBJ2-2, with no clear D. The chain's CDR3 is CASSSLSGELFF. In DNA form, the CDR3 reads TGTGCCAGCAGCTCTCTTTCCGGGGAGCTGTTTTTT.